These 32 T cell receptor beta chains were sequenced from one sample in a study of cytomegalovirus exposure and HLA in healthy donors. The study ran its PCR with 60 Vbeta and 13 Jbeta primers. TCRdb's copy holds only in-frame clones and misses some; the assay was immunoSEQ multiplex PCR. The sample lists 100,000 to 150,000 clones, around 80% occurring once. Sequenced sample: PBMCs. The receptor set was obtained from a woman aged 45-60 years in good health and CMV-seronegative.

The chain joins TRBV6-6 to TRBJ2-7; D may be TRBD2 (6 bases). V was pared by 7 bases and J by 6 bases, with 25 bases between. In germline, CDR1 is MNHNY, CDR2 SVGAGI (reference sequence). The CDR3 consists of 16 residues. This CDR3 is CASTPGVALGQGEQYF. Written as DNA, the CDR3 is TGTGCCAGCACCCCGGGGGTAGCCCTAGGCCAGGGCGAGCAGTACTTC.

The genes are TRBV28 and TRBJ1-1; 7 bases fit TRBD1. The V segment lost 5 bases and the J segment 5 bases; nucleotides outside the gene matches: 11. The CDR3 is 15 amino acids. The germline V gene has CDR1 MDHEN and CDR2 SYDVKM. The CDR3 loop reads CASSGNRGERTEAFF. CDR3 in DNA: TGTGCCAGCAGTGGGAACAGGGGCGAGCGGACTGAAGCTTTCTTT.

The genes are TRBV7-2 and TRBJ2-5, with 9 bases lining up with TRBD2. Germline V gene lookup returns CDR1 SGHTA and CDR2 FQGNSA. J lost 2 bases, V lost 3 bases, and 4 bases had no gene match. The CDR3 has 15 residues. CDR3 DNA: TGTGCCAGCAGCTTTAGCGGGAGATCTCAAGAGACCCAGTACTTC. This translates into CASSFSGRSQETQYF.

Here the CDR3 reads CASSLGPSGAGYGYTF. CDR3 nucleotide sequence: TGTGCCAGCAGTTTGGGGCCGAGTGGGGCAGGCTATGGCTACACCTTC. This chain uses TRBV27 with TRBJ1-2, with TRBD1 as a possible D gene (5 bases). V was shortened by 3 bases and J by 4 bases, with 18 bases between the two germline ends. The length of the CDR3 is 16 residues. Germline V gene sequence: CDR1 MNHEY, CDR2 SMNVEV (reference sequence).

In regard to this clone: Its ends do not fully match the called genes, so a read error is possible. This same CDR3 is encoded by further DNA sequences in the sample. DNA of the CDR3: TGCGCCAGCAGCCAGGCGCTAGCGGGAGGGCTCCAAGAGACCCAATACTTC. Translating gives CASSQALAGGLQETQYF. This chain links TRBV4-1 with TRBJ2-5; the match to TRBD2 covers 12 bases. The CDR3 has 17 residues. CDR1 is MGHRA, CDR2 YSYEKL, per germline.

J is TRBJ1-2 and V is TRBV28; D gene ambiguous. The V and J ends lost 8 bases and 0 bases respectively, with 4 bases between them. CDR1 and CDR2 (germline): MDHEN, SYDVKM. This CDR3 comprises 11 residues. The CDR3 DNA reads TGTGCCAGCGCGGCTAACTATGGCTACACCTTC. Protein sequence: CASAANYGYTF.

This clone appeared once. J is TRBJ2-7 and V is TRBV6-6, with 11 bases lining up with TRBD2. Germline lookup yields CDR1 MNHNY and CDR2 SVGAGI (reference sequence). The CDR3 has 16 amino acids. V lost 6 bases and J lost 6; bases outside the gene matches: 13. The CDR3 sequence: CASSQIAGGPAGEQYV. CDR3 DNA sequence: TGTGCCAGCAGCCAAATAGCGGGAGGGCCCGCCGGCGAGCAGTACGTC.

The chain joins TRBV30 to TRBJ2-7; 8 nucleotides agree with TRBD1. Germline CDR1 reads GTSNPN; CDR2 reads SVGIG (reference sequence). The V gene end was trimmed by 5 bases and the J gene end by 3 bases; junction bases not matched to a gene: 15. The CDR3 consists of 16 residues. CDR3 sequence reads: CAWGKDRAGLRYEQYF. As DNA, the CDR3 is TGTGCCTGGGGTAAGGACAGGGCCGGCCTTCGCTACGAGCAGTACTTC.

The sample holds one count of this clone. The CDR3 ends on some other residue instead of the conserved phenylalanine or tryptophan, so this is likely a read error. The limits of the CDR3 on the DNA are not certain, so only TCRdb's listed CDR3 is given. The chain recombines TRBV5-6 with TRBJ1-2; the table's TRBD1 call for D was not verified on the DNA. CDR1 and CDR2 (germline): SGHDT, YYEEEE. The CDR3 has 12 residues if both end residues are counted. CDR3 sequence: CASSLEGRGPLL.

This CDR3 reads CALGTSGSTGELFF. Here the CDR3 DNA reads TGTGCCCTTGGGACTAGCGGTTCCACCGGGGAGCTGTTTTTT. The chain has TRBV30 and TRBJ2-2, with 11 bases aligning to TRBD2. Trimming at V came to 8 bases and at J to 4 bases, leaving 6 bases not matched to a gene. Germline CDR1 GTSNPN, CDR2 SVGIG (reference sequence). This CDR3 has 14 amino acids.

The chain recombines TRBV6-1 with TRBJ2-1, with a tentative D call TRBD1 (6 bases). From germline, CDR1 is MNHNS and CDR2 SASEGT. This CDR3 comprises 14 residues. Trimming removed 2 bases at V and 4 bases at J, with 9 bases between. The CDR3 loop is CASSEQGLYNEQFF. The DNA of the CDR3 is TGTGCCAGCAGTGAACAGGGGTTATACAATGAGCAGTTCTTC.

The chain combines TRBV4-3 with TRBJ2-2; 12 positions match TRBD2. Unmatched junction bases numbered 9, after V lost 1 base and J lost 6 bases. The CDR3 totals 18 residues. Germline V CDR1 and CDR2: LGHNA, YSLEER. The CDR3 DNA is TGCGCCAGCAGCCAAGGACTAGCGGGGGAGGGAGGTTCCGGGGAGCTGTTTTTT. It translates to CASSQGLAGEGGSGELFF.

This clone was seen a handful of times. This chain links TRBV5-1 with TRBJ1-4; a possible D gene is TRBD1 (5 bases). Looked up from germline, CDR1 is SGHRS and CDR2 is YFSETQ. The CDR3 covers 16 residues. V was clipped by 4 bases and J by 1 base, with 14 bases between them. Here the CDR3 reads CASSPAIGVTNEKLFF. The CDR3 DNA sequence: TGCGCCAGCAGCCCGGCAATAGGGGTAACTAATGAAAAACTGTTTTTT.

This clone was detected once. The chain is built from TRBV5-1 and TRBJ1-2; TRBD1 matches 9 bases. Losses at the gene ends were 0 bases for V and 8 bases for J; bases not matched to a gene: 5. Looked up from germline, CDR1 is SGHRS and CDR2 is YFSETQ. This CDR3 has 14 residues. The CDR3 nucleotides are TGCGCCAGCAGCTTGGGGACAGGGGCTCGGGGCTACACCTTC. Its protein product is CASSLGTGARGYTF.

The chain couples TRBV27 to TRBJ1-2; the match to TRBD1 covers 11 bases. The V and J ends lost 4 bases and 4 bases, in that order; junction bases with no gene match: 14. Germline CDR1 is MNHEY and CDR2 is SMNVEV (reference sequence). This CDR3 is 18 amino acids long. The CDR3 DNA follows: TGTGCCAGCAGTTCCCCCAAGGACAGGGGGCGAATAAGCTATGGCTACACCTTC. Translated: CASSSPKDRGRISYGYTF.

The genes are TRBV15 and TRBJ2-5, with 9 bases identical to TRBD2. With 1 base clipped from V and 0 bases from J, the junction kept 12 bases outside the gene matches. CDR1 is LNHNV and CDR2 is YYDKDF in the germline V gene (reference sequence). The CDR3 has 19 amino acids. The CDR3 region has the DNA TGTGCCACCAGCAGAGTCCGGGGGGGAGCGGGAGGACACCAAGAGACCCAGTACTTC. Residues: CATSRVRGGAGGHQETQYF.

The chain joins TRBV27 to TRBJ1-5; D is unclear. Trimming took 6 bases from V and 3 from J, leaving 12 bases between them. This CDR3 is 14 amino acids long. Per germline, CDR1 MNHEY and CDR2 SMNVEV (reference sequence). Written as DNA, the CDR3 is TGTGCCAGCAGGGTAAGGCTAGACAATCAGCCCCAGCATTTT. Protein: CASRVRLDNQPQHF.

The chain combines TRBV11-1 with TRBJ2-5, with 8 bases that match TRBD1. The germline V gene encodes CDR1 SGHAT and CDR2 FQDESV (reference sequence). V shed 1 base, J shed 5 bases, and the junction held 9 bases outside the gene matches. CDR3 size: 16 residues. The CDR3 sequence is CASSLGTGKLRETQYF. The CDR3 DNA reads as TGTGCCAGCAGCTTAGGGACAGGGAAACTACGGGAGACCCAGTACTTC.

The V gene is TRBV14, the J gene TRBJ1-2; tentative D call: TRBD1 (5 bases). The CDR3 loop spans 14 amino acids. The ends were cut back, 1 base at V and 0 bases at J, with 6 bases in the middle. Germline assignment: CDR1 SGHDN and CDR2 FVKESK. The CDR3: CASSQVTANYGYTF. The CDR3 bases are TGTGCCAGCAGCCAAGTGACAGCTAACTATGGCTACACCTTC.

The chain uses TRBV25-1 and TRBJ2-5; D uncertain. V was clipped by 2 bases and J by 5 bases, with 6 bases between them. Germline V lookup: CDR1 MGHDK, CDR2 SYGVNS. The CDR3 totals 12 residues. CDR3 DNA: TGTGCCAGCAGTGAACGGGTTGAGACCCAGTACTTC. Protein sequence: CASSERVETQYF.

The chain employs TRBV7-2 and TRBJ2-5; D possibly corresponds to TRBD1 (6 bases). V lost 5 bases to trimming and J lost 4 bases, with 17 bases between them. The CDR3 consists of 15 residues. Germline CDR1 and CDR2: SGHTA and FQGNSA. As DNA, the CDR3 is TGTGCCAGCAGCCTCGTCGGGGCAGGGGTAGAGACCCAGTACTTC. Protein sequence: CASSLVGAGVETQYF. The whole variable domain, filled in from reference TRBV7-2 and TRBJ2-5, reads GAGVSQSPSNKVTEKGKDVELRCDPISGHTALYWYRQSLGQGLEFLIYFQGNSAPDKSGLPSDRFSAERTGGSVSTLTIQRTQQEDSAVYLCASSLVGAGVETQYFGPGTRLLVL.

The chain combines TRBV4-3 with TRBJ1-2; TRBD1 might be the D (5 bases). The CDR3 totals 14 residues. V was trimmed by 3 bases and J by 8 bases, leaving 16 bases between them. Germline V gene lookup returns CDR1 LGHNA and CDR2 YSLEER. The CDR3 spells CASSHNQGPQGYTF. The CDR3 DNA reads TGCGCCAGCAGCCATAATCAGGGCCCTCAGGGCTACACCTTC.

Only a few counts were recorded for this clone. This chain connects TRBV28 to TRBJ1-1, with a tentative D call TRBD1 (6 bases). Germline V gene data show CDR1 as MDHEN and CDR2 as SYDVKM. The CDR3 covers 15 residues. V lost 5 bases, J lost 1 base, and 14 bases lay in between. The chain's CDR3 is CASSPTGTSNTEAFF. Written as DNA, the CDR3 is TGTGCCAGCAGTCCGACCGGGACATCGAACACTGAAGCTTTCTTT.

This clone has only a few counts. J is TRBJ1-2 and V is TRBV25-1; D is perhaps TRBD1 (6 bases). V lost 2 bases and J 5 bases, leaving 12 bases between the germline ends. Germline CDR1 reads MGHDK; CDR2 reads SYGVNS. The CDR3 has 14 residues. The CDR3 bases are TGTGCCAGCAGTGAAAACAGGGTAGGGTATGGCTACACCTTC. It encodes CASSENRVGYGYTF.

Only a few counts were recorded for this clone. V and J are TRBV6-1 and TRBJ2-7, with 14 nucleotides matching TRBD2. There are 14 residues in the CDR3. V trimming: 8 bases; J trimming: 1 base; junction bases outside the gene matches: 1. Germline CDR1 MNHNS, CDR2 SASEGT. CDR3 amino acids: CASGLAGGSYEQYV. In nucleotides, the CDR3 is TGTGCCAGCGGACTAGCGGGAGGATCCTACGAGCAGTACGTC.

The gene calls are TRBV19 and TRBJ2-7, with 12 bases lining up with TRBD2. The V segment lost 7 bases and the J segment 3 bases; nucleotides outside the gene matches: 7. Germline V gene sequence: CDR1 LNHDA, CDR2 SQIVND (reference sequence). The CDR3 has 15 residues. Written as DNA, the CDR3 is TGTGCCAGTACCCCCGGGACTAGCGGGTTCTACGAGCAGTACTTC. Its translation: CASTPGTSGFYEQYF.

This chain connects TRBV2 to TRBJ2-7, with a possible D match to TRBD2 (6 bases). Germline V gives CDR1 SNHLY, CDR2 FYNNEI. The CDR3 has 13 amino acids. V lost 6 bases and J lost 1, with 10 bases in between. CDR3 bases: TGTGCCAGCAGCCGGGGGTTTTCCTACGAGCAGTACTTC. Translating it yields CASSRGFSYEQYF.

V and J are TRBV9 and TRBJ2-1; 7 bases align to TRBD2. The CDR3 consists of 16 residues. CDR1 and CDR2 from the germline V gene are SGDLS and YYNGEE. V gave up 1 base and J gave up 4 bases; unmatched junction bases: 8. CDR3 DNA sequence: TGTGCCAGCAGCGTATCCCTAAGCGGGATGTACAATGAGCAGTTCTTC. Translated: CASSVSLSGMYNEQFF.

The chain employs TRBV6-5 and TRBJ1-1; no clear D gene. Trimming left V 6 bases short and J 2 bases short, with 13 bases between. Germline loops: CDR1 MNHEY, CDR2 SVGAGI. This CDR3 spans 14 amino acids. CDR3 sequence (DNA): TGTGCCAGCAGGCGGGGTGAGAGAAACACTGAAGCTTTCTTT. This encodes CASRRGERNTEAFF.

The chain has TRBV30 and TRBJ1-1; weak D call: TRBD1 (5 bases). V lost 6 bases and J 1 base, leaving 15 bases between the germline ends. The CDR3 contains 14 residues. CDR1 is GTSNPN and CDR2 is SVGIG in the germline V gene (reference sequence). CDR3 residues: CACRIRAENTEAFF. CDR3 sequence (DNA): TGTGCCTGCAGAATCAGGGCTGAGAACACTGAAGCTTTCTTT.

The chain uses TRBV19 and TRBJ2-4; tentative D call: TRBD1 (8 bases). The CDR3 length is 15 residues. CDR1 and CDR2 (germline): LNHDA, SQIVND (reference sequence). V was shortened by 1 base and J by 8 bases, with 15 bases between the two germline ends. The CDR3 DNA is TGTGCCAGTAGTATAGCCCAGGGGGCGGGAGACATTCAGTACTTC. It specifies CASSIAQGAGDIQYF. The entire variable domain, with the rest obtained from reference TRBV19 and TRBJ2-4, is as follows: DGGITQSPKYLFRKEGQNVTLSCEQNLNHDAMYWYRQDPGQGLRLIYYSQIVNDFQKGDIAEGYSVSREKKESFPLTVTSAQKNPTAFYLCASSIAQGAGDIQYFGAGTRLSVL.

The chain joins TRBV28 to TRBJ1-3; D remains unclear. The germline V gene has CDR1 MDHEN and CDR2 SYDVKM. Trimming took 5 bases from V and 4 from J, leaving 15 bases between them. This CDR3 has 15 amino acids. DNA for the CDR3: TGTGCCAGCAGTCACCGGGTAGCGGAAGGAAACACCATATATTTT. It is translated as CASSHRVAEGNTIYF.